The 10 T cell receptor beta chains below all came from one sample that was sequenced in a study of T-cell memory formation after mild COVID-19. TCRdb re-called the 5' RACE reads through MiXCR, storing one row per CDR3 protein. The sample yields 450,000 to 650,000 distinct CDR3 sequences, just over 20% seen once. What was sequenced was PBMCs or a T cell subset sorted from them (not recorded which). These receptor sequences come from an adult woman who had mild COVID-19 (a few samples of this study predate the infection). Cell type and time point are not known.

This clonotype was seen a few times. The rearrangement links TRBV11-2 to TRBJ2-2; D is ambiguous. Germline V gives CDR1 SGHAT, CDR2 FQNNGV. The V gene lost 1 base and the J gene lost 2 bases, with 8 bases spanning the gap. The CDR3 is 15 residues long. The CDR3 bases are TGTGCCAGCAGCTTAGCTTCCCGAAACACCGGGGAGCTGTTTTTT. Protein sequence: CASSLASRNTGELFF.

CDR3 loop: CASSLDLLDTQYF. The CDR3 DNA follows: TGTGCCAGCAGCTTAGATCTGTTAGATACGCAGTATTTT. The rearrangement links TRBV11-3 to TRBJ2-3; D not certain. The V end was cut by 0 bases, the J end by 5 bases, with 6 bases between. The germline CDR1 and CDR2 sequences are SGHNT and YENEEA. The CDR3 runs to 13 residues.

The V call is TRBV9, the J call TRBJ2-5; D might be TRBD2 (6 bases). The ends were cut back, 0 bases at V and 0 bases at J, with 12 bases in the middle. CDR3 length equals 16 residues. CDR1 SGDLS and CDR2 YYNGEE come from the germline V gene. The CDR3 region is CASSVAGGPHQETQYF. CDR3 sequence (DNA): TGTGCCAGCAGCGTAGCCGGGGGACCTCACCAAGAGACCCAGTACTTC.

A single count supports this clonotype. This sequence joins TRBV6-5 and TRBJ2-1; 10 bases align to TRBD2. The CDR3 has 17 amino acids. CDR1 and CDR2 from the germline V gene are MNHEY and SVGAGI. V trimming: 0 bases; J trimming: 10 bases; junction bases outside the gene matches: 12. CDR3 region: CASSYSRLAGAPREQFF. CDR3 DNA: TGTGCCAGCAGTTACTCGAGGCTAGCGGGGGCCCCCAGGGAGCAGTTCTTC.

The chain joins TRBV6-6 to TRBJ2-1; 9 positions agree with TRBD1. This CDR3 has 15 residues. The germline V gene has CDR1 MNHNY and CDR2 SVGAGI (reference sequence). V shed 2 bases and J 7 bases; nucleotides not matched to a gene: 6. The CDR3 reads CASSYPGQGINEQFF. CDR3 bases: TGTGCCAGCAGTTACCCGGGACAGGGTATTAATGAGCAGTTCTTC.

This clonotype was counted a few times. V is TRBV24-1 and J is TRBJ2-5; D is possibly TRBD1 or TRBD2 (5 bases each). The CDR3 length is 11 residues. Germline V gives CDR1 KGHDR, CDR2 SFDVKD. V was shortened by 7 bases and J by 5 bases, with 7 bases between the two germline ends. CDR3 nucleotides: TGTGCCACCAGCGAGGGGGAGACCCAGTACTTC. Protein sequence: CATSEGETQYF.

This clonotype was seen more than once but under ten times. The chain uses TRBV20-1 and TRBJ1-3; no clear D. The length of the CDR3 is 14 residues. The V end was cut by 2 bases, the J end by 4 bases, with 12 bases between. Per the germline V gene, CDR1 is DFQATT and CDR2 is SNEGSKA (reference sequence). The CDR3 DNA sequence: TGCAGTGCTAGACCCTGGGCCAGCGGAAACACCATATATTTT. Translated: CSARPWASGNTIYF.

This chain links TRBV14 with TRBJ2-7, with a tentative D call TRBD2 (6 bases). Trimming took off 1 base at V and 2 bases at J, with 15 bases between the two ends. CDR1 is SGHDN and CDR2 is FVKESK in the germline V gene. The length of the CDR3 is 16 residues. CDR3: CASSQVFRGGTYEQYF. In DNA, the CDR3 is TGTGCCAGCAGCCAAGTATTTCGTGGGGGGACCTACGAGCAGTACTTC. Supplemented by reference TRBV14 and TRBJ2-7, the full variable domain reads EAGVTQFPSHSVIEKGQTVTLRCDPISGHDNLYWYRRVMGKEIKFLLHFVKESKQDESGMPNNRFLAERTGGTYSTLKVQPAELEDSGVYFCASSQVFRGGTYEQYFGPGTRLTVT.

The table lists this clonotype with a count of one. The V gene is TRBV6-5, the J gene TRBJ2-5; 7 nucleotides match TRBD1. There are 16 residues in the CDR3. Per the germline V gene, CDR1 is MNHEY and CDR2 is SVGAGI. The trim removed 0 bases at V and 3 bases at J, leaving 7 bases unmatched. In DNA, the CDR3 is TGTGCCAGCAGTTACTCGATGCCGACAGGGAAAGAGACCCAGTACTTC. Protein: CASSYSMPTGKETQYF.

This clonotype occurred a few times. This chain connects TRBV18 to TRBJ2-5, with TRBD2 matching over 8 bases. Looked up from germline, CDR1 is KGHSH and CDR2 is LQKENI. J was trimmed by 2 bases and V by 6 bases; bases with no gene match: 5. CDR3 length equals 14 residues. In DNA, the CDR3 is TGTGCCAGCTCCTCAGCGGGGGATCAAGAGACCCAGTACTTC. It yields the protein CASSSAGDQETQYF.